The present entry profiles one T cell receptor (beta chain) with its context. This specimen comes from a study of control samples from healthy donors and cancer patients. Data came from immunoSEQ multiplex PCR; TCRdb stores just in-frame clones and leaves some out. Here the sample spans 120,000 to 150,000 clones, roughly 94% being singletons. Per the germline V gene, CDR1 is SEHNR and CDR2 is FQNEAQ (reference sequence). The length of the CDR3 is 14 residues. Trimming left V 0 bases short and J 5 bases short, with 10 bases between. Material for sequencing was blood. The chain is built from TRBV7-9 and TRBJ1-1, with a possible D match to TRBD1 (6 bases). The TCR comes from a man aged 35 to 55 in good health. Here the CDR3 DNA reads TGTGCCAGCAGCTTAGCGGGAGGGGGAACTGAAGCTTTCTTT. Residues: CASSLAGGGTEAFF.